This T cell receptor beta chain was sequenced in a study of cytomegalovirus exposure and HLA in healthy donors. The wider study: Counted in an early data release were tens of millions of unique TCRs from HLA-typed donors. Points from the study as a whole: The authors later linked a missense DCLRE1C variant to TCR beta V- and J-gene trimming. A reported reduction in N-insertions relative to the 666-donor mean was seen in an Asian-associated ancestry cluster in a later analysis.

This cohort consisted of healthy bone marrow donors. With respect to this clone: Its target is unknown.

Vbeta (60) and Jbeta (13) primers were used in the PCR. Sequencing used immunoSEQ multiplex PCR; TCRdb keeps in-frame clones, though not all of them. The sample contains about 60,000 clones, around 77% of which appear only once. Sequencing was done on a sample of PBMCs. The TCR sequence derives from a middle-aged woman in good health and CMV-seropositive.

CDR3 loop: CASSIRANYGYTF. The CDR3 DNA sequence: TGTGCCAGTAGTATACGGGCTAACTATGGCTACACCTTC. This rearrangement joins TRBV19 to TRBJ1-2, with D unclear. Germline assignment: CDR1 LNHDA and CDR2 SQIVND (reference sequence). This CDR3 has 13 residues. V was trimmed by 2 bases and J by 0 bases, leaving 4 bases between them.